Here is one T cell receptor beta chain with its context. Its antigen remains unknown. An end of the junction differs from the germline gene, which may be a read error. The sample is drawn from a study of T cells after yellow fever vaccination. Study overall: Preparation used SMART-Seq v4 Ultra Low Input for the low-cell-number fractions. Study results and caveats: The presence of abundant clonotypes contaminating from the bulk population was possible in FACS-sorted repertoires. Only a small proportion of the clonotypes turned up in both the CD4 and the CD8 compartments, likely arising from convergent recombination.

They built TCR cDNA with 5'RACE template switching, a step that put in a universal primer site and UMIs. TCRdb itself ran the 5' RACE reads through MiXCR, one entry per CDR3 protein. The table has fewer than 450,000 distinct CDR3 sequences, roughly 10% seen once. Germline V gives CDR1 LGHNT, CDR2 FRNRAP. The CDR3 runs 14 residues. The clonotype was recovered from a man aged 18 to 30 who received the YFV17D yellow fever vaccine. This chain links TRBV12-5 with TRBJ2-1; TRBD1 matches 9 bases. Sample: PBMCs, taken on the day of the first yellow fever vaccination. DNA of the CDR3: TGTGCTAGTGGCTTGGGACAGGGCTTCAATGAGCAGTTCTTC. Translated, it gives CASGLGQGFNEQFF.